Listed below are T cell receptor beta chains from one sample, sequenced in a study of tumor and adjacent non-tumor tissue in lung cancer. TCRdb processed the multiplex PCR reads anew with MiXCR; each CDR3 protein has one entry. The sample records just over 200,000 distinct CDR3 sequences, about 76% being singletons. Input material: lung tumor tissue. The source is a man aged 60 to 75 with non-small cell lung cancer. Each CDR3 is given with its conserved first and last residue. Fields, in order: V gene, J gene, clone size, D gene, CDR3 DNA, CDR3 protein. The D gene is left open where the match is weak. Clone size is not always given. Where it is, it says once, few, many or a class for expanded clones.

v_call: TRBV4-3; j_call: TRBJ1-5; clone_size: NA; d_call: NA; cdr3_nt: TGCGCCAGCAGCCAAGATTACCGGGGAGGGGGCAATCAGCCCCAGCATTTT; cdr3_aa: CASSQDYRGGGNQPQHF
v_call: TRBV11-2; j_call: TRBJ1-1; clone_size: once; d_call: NA; cdr3_nt: TGTGCCAGCAGCATAGAATTTACTGAAGCCTTCTTT; cdr3_aa: CASSIEFTEAFF
v_call: TRBV20-1; j_call: TRBJ1-3; clone_size: many; d_call: TRBD1; cdr3_nt: TGCAGTGTTTTAGACAGGGAGGGAAACACCATATATTTT; cdr3_aa: CSVLDREGNTIYF
v_call: TRBV7-9; j_call: TRBJ1-1; clone_size: NA; d_call: TRBD1; cdr3_nt: TGTGCCAGCAGCCCCAACAGGGGGTTGAACACTGAAGCTTTCTTT; cdr3_aa: CASSPNRGLNTEAFF
v_call: TRBV6-1; j_call: TRBJ2-5; clone_size: few; d_call: TRBD2; cdr3_nt: TGTGCCAGCAGTGAAGTACTAGCGGGGGGTAGAGAGACCCAGTACTTC; cdr3_aa: CASSEVLAGGRETQYF
v_call: TRBV7-8; j_call: TRBJ1-2; clone_size: NA; d_call: NA; cdr3_nt: TGTGCCAGCAGCTCTACAGTTAGCATAGCCCATGGCTACACCTTC; cdr3_aa: CASSSTVSIAHGYTF
v_call: TRBV11-2; j_call: TRBJ1-1; clone_size: NA; d_call: NA; cdr3_nt: TGTGCCAGCAGCCCCCTACAGGACACTGAAGCTTTCTTT; cdr3_aa: CASSPLQDTEAFF
v_call: TRBV7-8; j_call: TRBJ2-1; clone_size: NA; d_call: NA; cdr3_nt: TGTGTCAGCAGCTTAATACGGGGTTCCTACAATGAGCGGTTCTTC; cdr3_aa: CVSSLIRGSYNERFF
v_call: TRBV6-5; j_call: TRBJ1-2; clone_size: many; d_call: TRBD1; cdr3_nt: TGTGCCAGCAGTCGACAGGGGTCTCGCTACACCTTC; cdr3_aa: CASSRQGSRYTF
v_call: TRBV11-3; j_call: TRBJ2-3; clone_size: many; d_call: TRBD1; cdr3_nt: TGTGCCAGCAGCCCCAACGCAGGGGGAAGAACAGATACGCAGTATTTT; cdr3_aa: CASSPNAGGRTDTQYF
v_call: TRBV12-3/TRBV12-4; j_call: TRBJ2-6; clone_size: NA; d_call: NA; cdr3_nt: TGTGCCAGCAGTCCCGGACAAATTGGAGCCAACGTCCTGACTTTC; cdr3_aa: CASSPGQIGANVLTF
v_call: TRBV20-1; j_call: TRBJ1-5; clone_size: NA; d_call: NA; cdr3_nt: TGCAGTGCTAGCGAGCCAAAGGAGAATCAGCCCCAGCATTTT; cdr3_aa: CSASEPKENQPQHF
v_call: TRBV5-1; j_call: TRBJ2-3; clone_size: NA; d_call: NA; cdr3_nt: TGCGCCAGCAGCTTGGCTAGTCCCCCAGATACGCAGTATTTT; cdr3_aa: CASSLASPPDTQYF
v_call: TRBV29-1; j_call: TRBJ1-4; clone_size: few; d_call: TRBD1; cdr3_nt: TGCAGCGTTGAAGATGGGACAGCATATGAAAAACTGTTTTTT; cdr3_aa: CSVEDGTAYEKLFF
v_call: TRBV4-3; j_call: TRBJ1-1; clone_size: many; d_call: NA; cdr3_nt: TGCGCCAGCAGCCAAGATTATCCGGGGGACACTGAAGCTTTCTTT; cdr3_aa: CASSQDYPGDTEAFF
v_call: TRBV4-3; j_call: TRBJ1-2; clone_size: NA; d_call: NA; cdr3_nt: TGCGCCAGCAGCCAAGGAACGGCAGGGGATGGCTACACCTTC; cdr3_aa: CASSQGTAGDGYTF
v_call: TRBV20-1; j_call: TRBJ1-2; clone_size: NA; d_call: NA; cdr3_nt: TGCAGTGCCCCCACAAGCGGTTACGGCTACACCTTC; cdr3_aa: CSAPTSGYGYTF
v_call: TRBV12-3/TRBV12-4; j_call: TRBJ1-2; clone_size: NA; d_call: NA; cdr3_nt: TGTGTCAGGAATTCAGGGTCCTACGGCTACACCTTC; cdr3_aa: CVRNSGSYGYTF
v_call: TRBV5-1; j_call: TRBJ2-7; clone_size: many; d_call: TRBD2; cdr3_nt: TGCGCCAGCAGCTCCCGAGGGGAACTAGCGGGAGTTTACGAGCAGTACTTC; cdr3_aa: CASSSRGELAGVYEQYF
v_call: TRBV12-5; j_call: TRBJ2-7; clone_size: NA; d_call: TRBD2; cdr3_nt: TGTGTTAGTGGTCCTCCTCGAAGCGGGAGTTGCTACGAGCAGTACTTC; cdr3_aa: CVSGPPRSGSCYEQYF
v_call: TRBV11-2; j_call: TRBJ1-1; clone_size: NA; d_call: NA; cdr3_nt: TGTGCCTGCAGCTTCCTAGGGGAGAACACTGAAGCTTTCTTT; cdr3_aa: CACSFLGENTEAFF
v_call: TRBV20-1; j_call: TRBJ1-5; clone_size: few; d_call: NA; cdr3_nt: TGCAGTGCCCGGGCCGGGTTAGGCAATCAGCCCCAGCATTTT; cdr3_aa: CSARAGLGNQPQHF
v_call: TRBV7-2; j_call: TRBJ2-1; clone_size: once; d_call: TRBD2; cdr3_nt: TGTGCCAGCAGCTCCGCGTCGGGACTAGCGGGGCACTCCTACAATGAGCAGTTCTTC; cdr3_aa: CASSSASGLAGHSYNEQFF
v_call: TRBV11-3; j_call: TRBJ2-3; clone_size: NA; d_call: NA; cdr3_nt: TGTGCAAGCAGCCCTAGTGCCTCTATAGCGGTTTGGGGCACAGATACGCAGTGTTTT; cdr3_aa: CASSPSASIAVWGTDTQCF
v_call: TRBV7-2; j_call: TRBJ2-3; clone_size: NA; d_call: NA; cdr3_nt: TGTGCCAGCACCGCGACCGCTAGCACAGATACGCAGTATTTT; cdr3_aa: CASTATASTDTQYF
v_call: TRBV6-1; j_call: TRBJ1-6; clone_size: many; d_call: TRBD1; cdr3_nt: TGTGCCAGCAGTGATAGGGGGACAGTAAATTCACCCCTCCACTTT; cdr3_aa: CASSDRGTVNSPLHF
v_call: TRBV20-1; j_call: TRBJ1-5; clone_size: NA; d_call: NA; cdr3_nt: TGCAGTGCTAGAGAGGGACGGGAGAATCGCCCCCAGCATTTT; cdr3_aa: CSAREGRENRPQHF
v_call: TRBV28; j_call: TRBJ1-2; clone_size: NA; d_call: NA; cdr3_nt: TGTGCCAGCAGTTTTAGGCCCACAGGGATTGGCTACACCTTC; cdr3_aa: CASSFRPTGIGYTF
v_call: TRBV7-9; j_call: TRBJ2-3; clone_size: NA; d_call: NA; cdr3_nt: TGTACCAGCAGCTTCATAAATACGCAGTATTTT; cdr3_aa: CTSSFINTQYF
v_call: TRBV11-2; j_call: TRBJ2-1; clone_size: NA; d_call: TRBD2; cdr3_nt: TGTGCCAGCAGCTTAGATACGGGTAGCGGGACTGTGAATGAGCAGTTCTTC; cdr3_aa: CASSLDTGSGTVNEQFF
v_call: TRBV20-1; j_call: TRBJ1-1; clone_size: NA; d_call: TRBD1; cdr3_nt: TGCAGTGCTAGAGATGGACAGGAGGGGACTGAAGCTTTCTTT; cdr3_aa: CSARDGQEGTEAFF
v_call: TRBV29-1; j_call: TRBJ1-2; clone_size: NA; d_call: TRBD1; cdr3_nt: TGCGGCGTTGATCGGGGGACAGGGAGCTTTATCTATGGATACACCTTC; cdr3_aa: CGVDRGTGSFIYGYTF
v_call: TRBV24-1; j_call: TRBJ2-3; clone_size: NA; d_call: TRBD2; cdr3_nt: TGTGCTACCAGTGAACCTATAGCGGGAGTGGGAGATACGCAGTATTTT; cdr3_aa: CATSEPIAGVGDTQYF
v_call: TRBV6-1; j_call: TRBJ2-7; clone_size: NA; d_call: NA; cdr3_nt: TGTGCCAGTAATGGAATATCGCCCTCCTACGAGCAGTACTTC; cdr3_aa: CASNGISPSYEQYF
v_call: TRBV5-4; j_call: TRBJ2-5; clone_size: many; d_call: NA; cdr3_nt: TGTGCCAGCAGCTTGTACAGGGCCCGTAAACAAGAGACCCAGTACTTC; cdr3_aa: CASSLYRARKQETQYF
v_call: TRBV11-1; j_call: TRBJ2-1; clone_size: NA; d_call: NA; cdr3_nt: TGTGCCAGCAGCTTAGCGCACGTCTATGCGGGGCAGATCCCCCTGCAGTTCTTC; cdr3_aa: CASSLAHVYAGQIPLQFF
v_call: TRBV4-2; j_call: TRBJ2-3; clone_size: NA; d_call: NA; cdr3_nt: TGTGCCAGCTCTTCCACCTCCCTGGATACGCAGTATTTT; cdr3_aa: CASSSTSLDTQYF
v_call: TRBV20-1; j_call: TRBJ2-3; clone_size: medium-sized; d_call: TRBD2; cdr3_nt: TGCAGTGCCCCGACTAGCGGGAGCTTATCTAGCACAGATACGCAGTATTTT; cdr3_aa: CSAPTSGSLSSTDTQYF
v_call: TRBV5-1; j_call: TRBJ2-2; clone_size: once; d_call: NA; cdr3_nt: TGCGCCAGCAGTACTCCGAGGGGGGATATAAACACCGGGGAGATGTTTTTT; cdr3_aa: CASSTPRGDINTGEMFF
v_call: TRBV20-1; j_call: TRBJ1-4; clone_size: NA; d_call: TRBD1; cdr3_nt: TGCAGTGTTATCAAGACCGGGACAGTTTATGAAAAGCTGTTTTTT; cdr3_aa: CSVIKTGTVYEKLFF
v_call: TRBV28; j_call: TRBJ1-3; clone_size: NA; d_call: NA; cdr3_nt: TGTACCAGCAGTTTCGGGACGGGCTCTGGAAACACCATATATTTT; cdr3_aa: CTSSFGTGSGNTIYF
v_call: TRBV11-2; j_call: TRBJ2-5; clone_size: NA; d_call: TRBD2; cdr3_nt: TGTGCCAGCAGCTTAGATCTAGGACTAGTGGTGCAAGAGACCCAGTACTTC; cdr3_aa: CASSLDLGLVVQETQYF
v_call: TRBV10-3; j_call: TRBJ1-5; clone_size: NA; d_call: NA; cdr3_nt: TGTGCCATCACTGAGGGGAACAATCAGCCCCAGCATTTT; cdr3_aa: CAITEGNNQPQHF